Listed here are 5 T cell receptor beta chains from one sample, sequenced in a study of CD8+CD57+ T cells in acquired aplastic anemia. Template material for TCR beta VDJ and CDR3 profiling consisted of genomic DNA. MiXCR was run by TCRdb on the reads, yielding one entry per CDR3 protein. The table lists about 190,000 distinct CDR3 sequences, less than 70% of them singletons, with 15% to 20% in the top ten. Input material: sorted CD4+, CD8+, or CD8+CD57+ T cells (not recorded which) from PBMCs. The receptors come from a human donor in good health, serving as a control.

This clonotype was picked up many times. As DNA, the CDR3 is TGCAGTGCTAGACGGGGACTAGCGACGGGGAGGAGTCGGAATGAGCAGTTCTTC. Translation: CSARRGLATGRSRNEQFF. The chain couples TRBV20-1 to TRBJ2-1, with 10 bases aligning to TRBD2. This CDR3 contains 18 residues. The V gene end was trimmed by 2 bases and the J gene end by 7 bases; junction bases not matched to a gene: 17. Looked up from germline, CDR1 is DFQATT and CDR2 is SNEGSKA (reference sequence).

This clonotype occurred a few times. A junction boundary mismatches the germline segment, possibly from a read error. CDR3 nucleotide sequence: TGTGCCATCAGTGATGGACAACCGACTAGCACAGATATGCAGTATTTC. It encodes CAISDGQPTSTDMQYF. The V call is TRBV10-3, the J call TRBJ2-3; 7 bases match TRBD2. Germline-derived CDR1 and CDR2 are ENHRY and SYGVKD. The CDR3 is made up of 16 amino acids.

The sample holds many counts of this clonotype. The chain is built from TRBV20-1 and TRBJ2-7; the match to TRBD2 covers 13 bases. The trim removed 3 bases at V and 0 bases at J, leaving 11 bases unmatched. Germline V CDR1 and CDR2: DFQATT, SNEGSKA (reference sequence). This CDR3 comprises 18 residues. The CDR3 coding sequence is TGCAGTGCTAGGCGGGCCGGGACTAGCGGGGTTAACTCCTACGAGCAGTACTTC. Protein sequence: CSARRAGTSGVNSYEQYF.

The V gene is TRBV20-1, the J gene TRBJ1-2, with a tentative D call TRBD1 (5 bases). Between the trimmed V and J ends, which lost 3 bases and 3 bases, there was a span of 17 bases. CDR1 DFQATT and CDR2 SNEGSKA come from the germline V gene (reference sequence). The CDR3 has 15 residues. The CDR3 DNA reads TGCAGTGCTAGCTGGGGACCGAAACAGTACTATGGCTACACCTTC. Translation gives CSASWGPKQYYGYTF.

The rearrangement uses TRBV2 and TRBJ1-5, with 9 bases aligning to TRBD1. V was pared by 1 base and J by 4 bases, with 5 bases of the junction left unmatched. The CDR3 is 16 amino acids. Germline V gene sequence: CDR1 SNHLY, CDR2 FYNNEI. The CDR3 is CASSEEGTGNNQPQHF. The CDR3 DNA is TGTGCCAGCAGTGAAGAGGGGACAGGGAATAATCAGCCCCAGCATTTT.